The sample holds one count of the clone carrying this TCR beta chain. Authors' methods: The assay estimated nucleated cells by amplifying reference gene primers. The method was immunoSEQ multiplex PCR; TCRdb's version includes in-frame clones alone and lacks a portion of them. From that table come the V and J calls and clone size; the DNA was used to work out D and trimming. The data show more than 200,000 clones, 83% seen once. These data originate in a study of blood T cell repertoires in COVID-19. Study at large: Whether acute or convalescent, the COVID-19 samples came from the United States, Italy and Spain. From T cells, B-cell-depleted T cells, or PBMCs came the material, which was cDNA or gDNA.

In germline, CDR1 is SGHTS, CDR2 YDEGEE. This CDR3 comprises 13 residues. The V and J ends lost 5 bases and 6 bases, in that order; junction bases with no gene match: 2. This chain uses TRBV5-8 with TRBJ2-7; 13 nucleotides align to TRBD2. The material sequenced was peripheral blood. The clonotype comes from a woman in her forties with active or convalescent COVID-19. CDR3 sequence: CASRGLAGSEQYF. The CDR3, as DNA: TGTGCCAGCAGGGGACTAGCGGGAAGCGAGCAGTACTTC.